A single T cell receptor (beta chain) is shown here with its context. Everyone who took part was about 18 to 90 years old, and they came from about 25 US areas. The entry originates in a study of blood T cell repertoires in COVID-19. The overall study: Acute and convalescent COVID-19 specimens originated in the United States, Italy and Spain.

Original processing notes: Amplification with reference gene primers provided the estimates of nucleated cell counts. Generated by immunoSEQ multiplex PCR, the TCRdb table keeps only in-frame clones and is missing some. Clonal size and the V and J genes are those of that table, whereas D and trimming came from the DNA. This repertoire shows 140,000 to 150,000 clones, 85% to 90% found once; its top ten account for 1% to 1.5%. Germline V gene data show CDR1 as SGHTA and CDR2 as FQGNSA. This CDR3 comprises 16 residues. Trimming removed 3 bases at V and 4 bases at J, with 16 bases between. The material sequenced was PBMCs or T cells enriched from blood (not recorded which). This receptor was obtained from a young woman with acute COVID-19. This chain joins TRBV7-2 and TRBJ1-3; TRBD1 might be the D (5 bases). The CDR3 region is CASSFLGATYGNTIYF. The CDR3 DNA reads as TGTGCCAGCAGCTTTCTAGGGGCAACCTACGGAAACACCATATATTTT. The whole variable domain, remainder taken from reference TRBV7-2 and TRBJ1-3, is GAGVSQSPSNKVTEKGKDVELRCDPISGHTALYWYRQSLGQGLEFLIYFQGNSAPDKSGLPSDRFSAERTGGSVSTLTIQRTQQEDSAVYLCASSFLGATYGNTIYFGEGSWLTVV.